The present entry profiles one TCR beta chain with its context. The sample originates from a study of blood T cell repertoires in COVID-19. Profiling relied on immunoSEQ multiplex PCR, and the TCRdb table lists in-frame clones only, not all of them. The table includes 150,000 to 200,000 clones, approximately 82% detected once. The germline CDR1 and CDR2 sequences are SGHTA and FQGTGA. The CDR3 contains 14 residues. Trimming at V came to 6 bases and at J to 5 bases, leaving 7 bases not matched to a gene. Seattle's cohort entered during active infection and was followed longitudinally. Sequencing input: peripheral blood. The J gene is TRBJ2-5, the V gene TRBV7-3, with TRBD1 identical over 9 bases. This receptor was obtained from a woman aged 40 to 50 with COVID-19, enrolled during active disease. CDR3 residues: CASSPTGGWETQYF. The CDR3 DNA sequence: TGTGCCAGCAGTCCTACAGGGGGCTGGGAGACCCAGTACTTC.